The next 20 T cell receptor beta chains were all read from a single sample in a study of T cells in Graves' hyperthyroidism and ophthalmopathy. TCR beta CDR3 sequences were amplified from RNA transcripts. TCR CDR3 underwent first-round RT-PCR with the HTBI primer set. TCRdb re-called the multiplex PCR reads through MiXCR, storing one row per CDR3 protein. The table lists 500,000 to 750,000 distinct CDR3 sequences, around 14% of them singletons. Material for sequencing was blood. The receptors here all came from a woman aged 18-29 years with Graves' ophthalmopathy.

This clonotype was counted many times. The chain has TRBV3-1 and TRBJ2-1; no clear D gene. This CDR3 is 12 amino acids long. Trimming pared 0 bases from V and 9 bases from J, leaving 6 bases between. Germline CDR1 reads LGHDT; CDR2 reads YNNKEL (reference sequence). CDR3 nucleotide sequence: TGTGCCAGCAGCCAAGATGGCAGTGAGCAGTTCTTC. Translating it yields CASSQDGSEQFF.

Points on this clonotype: This clone may be a read error of a much larger clone one base away. The chain uses TRBV7-9 and TRBJ2-7; 9 bases are shared with TRBD2. CDR1 and CDR2 from the germline V gene are SEHNR and FQNEAQ (reference sequence). V was pared by 4 bases and J by 3 bases, with 7 bases of the junction left unmatched. This CDR3 is built from 15 residues. DNA for the CDR3: TGTGCCAGCAGCTCGTTAGCGGGAGCCCACTACGAGCAGTACTTC. It encodes CASSSLAGAHYEQYF.

This clonotype has only a few counts. The chain combines TRBV9 with TRBJ1-3; the match to TRBD1 covers 8 bases. The germline V gene has CDR1 SGDLS and CDR2 YYNGEE. With 2 bases clipped from V and 4 bases from J, the junction kept 5 bases outside the gene matches. This CDR3 has 15 residues. Here the CDR3 reads CASSVDRGSGNTIYF. CDR3 DNA: TGTGCCAGCAGCGTTGACAGGGGTTCCGGAAACACCATATATTTT. Looking up the rest from reference TRBV9 and TRBJ1-3 gives the full variable domain: DSGVTQTPKHLITATGQRVTLRCSPRSGDLSVYWYQQSLDQGLQFLIQYYNGEERAKGNILERFSAQQFPDLHSELNLSSLELGDSALYFCASSVDRGSGNTIYFGEGSWLTVV.

This clonotype was observed at least ten times. The CDR3, as DNA: TGTGCCAGCAGCTTAGGTGAGCGGGGAGCCTCCTACAATGAGCAGTTCTTC. It is translated as CASSLGERGASYNEQFF. V gene TRBV11-3 combines with J gene TRBJ2-1; 7 bases agree with TRBD2. The CDR3 loop spans 17 amino acids. Germline V CDR1 and CDR2: SGHNT, YENEEA. The V and J ends lost 1 base and 0 bases, in that order; junction bases with no gene match: 6.

The CDR3 sequence: CSAGQGVFEQYF. The CDR3 bases are TGCAGTGCGGGACAGGGGGTGTTCGAGCAGTACTTC. The rearrangement uses TRBV20-1 and TRBJ2-7; TRBD1 aligns across 11 bases. Germline-derived CDR1 and CDR2 are DFQATT and SNEGSKA (reference sequence). The CDR3 runs 12 residues. V dropped 6 bases and J dropped 6; count of bases not matched to a gene: 4.

This clonotype was picked up a small number of times. This chain connects TRBV5-5 to TRBJ1-1, with TRBD1 matching 9 bases. The CDR3 runs 13 residues. Per the germline V gene, CDR1 is SGHKS and CDR2 is YYEKEE (reference sequence). With V trimmed by 0 bases and J by 10 bases, 4 bases remained unmatched. This chain's CDR3 is CASSLGQGVAAFF. DNA for the CDR3: TGTGCCAGCAGCTTGGGACAGGGGGTTGCAGCTTTCTTT. The full variable domain, its missing parts supplied by reference TRBV5-5 and TRBJ1-1, is DAGVTQSPTHLIKTRGQQVTLRCSPISGHKSVSWYQQVLGQGPQFIFQYYEKEERGRGNFPDRFSARQFPNYSSELNVNALLLGDSALYLCASSLGQGVAAFFGQGTRLTVV.

The chain couples TRBV5-5 to TRBJ1-5, with D possibly being TRBD1 (6 bases). The CDR3 loop spans 14 amino acids. CDR1 and CDR2 (germline): SGHKS, YYEKEE (reference sequence). V lost 1 base, J lost 6 bases, and 11 bases lay in between. The CDR3 spells CASSLRGVGQPQHF. The CDR3 DNA reads as TGTGCCAGCAGCTTGAGGGGGGTGGGTCAGCCCCAGCATTTT.

The rearrangement links TRBV27 to TRBJ1-4; no clear D gene. This CDR3 spans 16 amino acids. V gave up 0 bases and J gave up 8 bases, with 16 bases separating them. CDR1 and CDR2 from the germline V gene are MNHEY and SMNVEV (reference sequence). CDR3 DNA: TGTGCCAGCAGTTTATCGGTGATGCTGGATCCCGAAAAACTGTTTTTT. This gives the protein CASSLSVMLDPEKLFF.

This clonotype appeared a few times. This chain uses TRBV20-1 with TRBJ1-2; no reliable D call. Germline loops: CDR1 DFQATT, CDR2 SNEGSKA (reference sequence). Trimming left V 1 base short and J 8 bases short, with 11 bases between. The CDR3 consists of 12 residues. DNA for the CDR3: TGCAGTGCTAGAGCGGGGAGTTGGGGCTACACCTTC. Amino acid sequence: CSARAGSWGYTF.

The chain uses TRBV12-5 and TRBJ2-1; perhaps TRBD1 as D (5 bases). V dropped 10 bases and J dropped 8 bases, with 27 bases sitting between them. CDR1 is LGHNT, CDR2 FRNRAP, per germline. The CDR3 is 16 residues long. The CDR3 sequence is CATAPQGAPARDEQFF. For the CDR3, the DNA is TGTGCTACCGCCCCCCAGGGCGCACCAGCCAGGGATGAGCAGTTCTTC.

This clonotype was counted between two and nine times. The J gene is TRBJ2-1, the V gene TRBV7-2; D possibly corresponds to TRBD2 (5 bases). The CDR3 is made up of 16 amino acids. CDR1 is SGHTA, CDR2 FQGNSA, per germline. V lost 7 bases to trimming and J lost 0 bases, with 16 bases between them. CDR3 region: CASTPRAVNSYNEQFF. The CDR3 DNA reads as TGTGCCAGCACCCCGCGGGCGGTAAACTCCTACAATGAGCAGTTCTTC.

The chain carries TRBV18 and TRBJ2-5; 11 bases align to TRBD1. Germline values: CDR1 KGHSH, CDR2 LQKENI. The J segment lost 5 bases and the V segment lost 3 bases, leaving 8 bases of the junction unmatched. This CDR3 has 16 amino acids. CDR3 protein: CASSPPGQGAMETQYF. The CDR3 nucleotides are TGTGCCAGCTCACCCCCAGGACAGGGGGCGATGGAGACCCAGTACTTC.

This clonotype was counted ten times or more. The V gene is TRBV6-2 or TRBV6-3, the J gene TRBJ2-2; 14 nucleotides align to TRBD2. The CDR3 extends over 16 amino acids. The J segment lost 6 bases and the V segment lost 4 bases, leaving 4 bases of the junction unmatched. Germline CDR1 is MNHEY and CDR2 is SVGEGT. CDR3 sequence reads: CASSLTSGRASGELFF. CDR3 DNA sequence: TGTGCCAGCAGTTTGACTAGCGGGAGGGCCTCCGGGGAGCTGTTTTTT.

In its sample, this clonotype was seen many times. J is TRBJ2-2 and V is TRBV7-8, with 7 bases matching TRBD2. V lost 6 bases, J lost 7 bases, and 11 bases stayed unmatched. In germline, CDR1 is SGHVS, CDR2 FQNEAQ. The CDR3 extends over 15 amino acids. In DNA form, the CDR3 reads TGTGCCAGCAGTCACGGGGAGGGAGTGAACGGGGAGCTGTTTTTT. Protein product: CASSHGEGVNGELFF.

This clonotype has ten or more counts. The rearrangement joins TRBV27 to TRBJ2-3, with D possibly being TRBD1 (5 bases). The germline gives CDR1 MNHEY, CDR2 SMNVEV (reference sequence). CDR3 length equals 17 residues. The V gene lost 2 bases and the J gene lost 0 bases, with 15 bases spanning the gap. The chain's CDR3 is CASSLKQAMLSTDTQYF. DNA for the CDR3: TGTGCCAGCAGTTTAAAACAGGCAATGTTAAGCACAGATACGCAGTATTTT.

This clonotype came up many times. J is TRBJ2-1 and V is TRBV11-3, with D unclear. Trimming shortened V by 3 bases and J by 8 bases, and 5 bases separated the two germline ends. This CDR3 region has 11 residues. CDR1 is SGHNT, CDR2 YENEEA, per germline. CDR3 nucleotides: TGTGCCAGCAGCTTTAGGGATGAGCAGTTCTTC. It is translated as CASSFRDEQFF.

This clonotype was seen a handful of times. The chain uses TRBV2 and TRBJ2-5; 11 bases are shared with TRBD2. Germline values: CDR1 SNHLY, CDR2 FYNNEI. CDR3 length: 13 amino acids. Losses at the gene ends were 8 bases for V and 4 bases for J; bases not matched to a gene: 3. The CDR3, as DNA: TGTGCCAGCGGGCTAGCGGGAGGAGAGACCCAGTACTTC. This translates into CASGLAGGETQYF.

This clonotype was observed at least ten times. Written as DNA, the CDR3 is TGTGCCAGCAGCCCCCAACAGAATAACTATGGCTACACCTTC. This translates into CASSPQQNNYGYTF. This rearrangement joins TRBV11-2 to TRBJ1-2, with D unclear. The V end was cut by 5 bases, the J end by 1 base, with 11 bases between. The CDR3 contains 14 residues. Germline V gene lookup returns CDR1 SGHAT and CDR2 FQNNGV.

This clonotype was found a few times. This chain links TRBV24-1 with TRBJ2-5; 7 bases agree with TRBD1. Per germline, CDR1 KGHDR and CDR2 SFDVKD. This CDR3 contains 14 residues. With V trimmed by 8 bases and J by 3 bases, 8 bases remained unmatched. The CDR3 is CATNSGQAEETQYF. CDR3 bases: TGTGCCACCAACTCAGGACAGGCCGAAGAGACCCAGTACTTC.

This clonotype was observed a handful of times. The CDR3 coding sequence is TGCGCCAGCAAAAAGGAACCCTCTGGAAACACCATATATTTT. Protein product: CASKKEPSGNTIYF. This rearrangement joins TRBV5-1 to TRBJ1-3; no firm D call. This CDR3 has 14 residues. Germline loops: CDR1 SGHRS, CDR2 YFSETQ. Trimming pared 6 bases from V and 0 bases from J, leaving 10 bases between. The complete variable domain, with remaining parts taken from reference TRBV5-1 and TRBJ1-3, reads KAGVTQTPRYLIKTRGQQVTLSCSPISGHRSVSWYQQTPGQGLQFLFEYFSETQRNKGNFPGRFSGRQFSNSRSEMNVSTLELGDSALYLCASKKEPSGNTIYFGEGSWLTVV.